These T cell receptor beta chains were read from a single sample in a study of shared clonotypes between healthy human individuals. Here immunoSEQ multiplex PCR was the method, and the copy in TCRdb shows in-frame clones only, minus some. This sample has about 520,000 clones, with more than 95% found just once. Specimen: naive CD4+ T cells sorted from blood. The source is a woman aged 25 to 39 in good health. CDR3s include the opening cysteine and the closing phenylalanine or tryptophan. Each record gives: V gene, clone size, J gene, D gene, CDR3 DNA, CDR3 protein. A D gene is named only where the DNA matches it firmly. Clone size is not always given. Where it is, it says once, few, many or a class for expanded clones.

v_call: TRBV7-3; clone_size: .; j_call: TRBJ2-2; d_call: .; cdr3_nt: TGTGCCAGCAGCTCGCCGACTTCGGAGACGAACACCGGGGAGCTGTTTTTT; cdr3_aa: CASSSPTSETNTGELFF
v_call: TRBV5-1; clone_size: once; j_call: TRBJ2-1; d_call: TRBD1; cdr3_nt: TGCGCCAGCAGTTCAACAGGGGATCCCGGGAATGAGCAGTTCTTC; cdr3_aa: CASSSTGDPGNEQFF
v_call: TRBV10-1; clone_size: .; j_call: TRBJ2-3; d_call: .; cdr3_nt: TGCGCCAGCAGTGAGTCGACCGCGGGACCAGATACGCAGTATTTT; cdr3_aa: CASSESTAGPDTQYF
v_call: TRBV6-5; clone_size: .; j_call: TRBJ1-5; d_call: .; cdr3_nt: TGTGCCAGCAGTTCCCTCGGTCCCCAGCATTTT; cdr3_aa: CASSSLGPQHF
v_call: TRBV18; clone_size: .; j_call: TRBJ2-7; d_call: .; cdr3_nt: TGTGCCAGCTCACTGAACAGGGCATCCTACGAGCAGTACTTC; cdr3_aa: CASSLNRASYEQYF
v_call: TRBV7-2; clone_size: .; j_call: TRBJ1-4; d_call: .; cdr3_nt: TGTGCCAGCAGCTTAGTAGGGGGGCCGGCAACTAATGAAAAACTGTTTTTT; cdr3_aa: CASSLVGGPATNEKLFF
v_call: TRBV9; clone_size: .; j_call: TRBJ2-4; d_call: .; cdr3_nt: TGTGCCAGCAGCGTAGCTTATCGGGTCAGGGCCAAAAACATTCAGTACTTC; cdr3_aa: CASSVAYRVRAKNIQYF
v_call: TRBV18; clone_size: .; j_call: TRBJ2-3; d_call: .; cdr3_nt: TGTGCCAGCTCCCCCGGGACCCCCGCGGGGTATACGCAGTATTTT; cdr3_aa: CASSPGTPAGYTQYF
v_call: TRBV27; clone_size: .; j_call: TRBJ2-5; d_call: .; cdr3_nt: TGTGCCAGCAGTTTACTGACGAACGGAGAGACCCAGTACTTC; cdr3_aa: CASSLLTNGETQYF
v_call: TRBV28; clone_size: .; j_call: TRBJ1-1; d_call: .; cdr3_nt: TGTGCCAGCACGCCTCATCTGGGACGCCCTGAAGCTTTCTTT; cdr3_aa: CASTPHLGRPEAFF
v_call: TRBV29-1; clone_size: once; j_call: TRBJ2-1; d_call: TRBD2; cdr3_nt: TGCAGCGTTGAATACGGGAGGTACAATGAGCAGTTCTTC; cdr3_aa: CSVEYGRYNEQFF
v_call: TRBV2; clone_size: .; j_call: TRBJ1-1; d_call: .; cdr3_nt: TGTGCCAGCAGTGAAGTACAGGGTAAGAACACTGAAGCTTTCTTT; cdr3_aa: CASSEVQGKNTEAFF
v_call: TRBV28; clone_size: .; j_call: TRBJ2-7; d_call: TRBD1; cdr3_nt: TGTGCCAGCAGTTTGGACAGGCCCTCCTACGAGCAGTACTTC; cdr3_aa: CASSLDRPSYEQYF
v_call: TRBV7-2; clone_size: .; j_call: TRBJ1-2; d_call: .; cdr3_nt: TGTGCCAGCAGCTTAGCGCAGCAGGGACGCTACACCTTC; cdr3_aa: CASSLAQQGRYTF